These 28 T cell receptor beta chains were sequenced from one sample in a study of ipilimumab plus nivolumab after autologous stem cell transplantation (dated by TCRdb to about 2021). The method behind the library was the immunoSEQ multiplex PCR assay. What TCRdb holds here is the immuneACCESS table cut down to in-frame rearrangements. Part of the clones is not present; checked against another copy, under half of the missing clones reflect an unresolved V gene, and the others are unexplained. Counted in this sample were roughly 86,000 clones; 83% of them appeared once. Less than 2.5% of the sample belongs to the ten largest clones. Sequenced here: PBMCs, sampled in a trial of ipilimumab plus nivolumab as post-transplant consolidation. Source of these receptors: a male donor with diffuse large B-cell lymphoma.

The chain has TRBV27 and TRBJ1-4; D remains unclear. This CDR3 contains 15 residues. V was pared by 5 bases and J by 7 bases, with 17 bases between. The germline gives CDR1 MNHEY, CDR2 SMNVEV (reference sequence). CDR3 sequence (DNA): TGTGCCAGCAGTAAAACCGGGAAGGGAAGTGAAAAACTGTTTTTT. This encodes CASSKTGKGSEKLFF.

The V call is TRBV10-3, the J call TRBJ1-3, with 9 bases fitting TRBD1. The CDR3 consists of 15 residues. Losses at the gene ends were 4 bases for V and 2 bases for J; bases not matched to a gene: 3. Per the germline V gene, CDR1 is ENHRY and CDR2 is SYGVKD. This chain's CDR3 is CAISGGQGAGNTIYF. CDR3 DNA sequence: TGTGCCATCAGTGGGGGACAGGGTGCTGGAAACACCATATATTTT.

The sample holds one count of this clone. The chain has TRBV5-6 and TRBJ2-7; D perhaps matches TRBD1 (7 bases). The CDR3 loop spans 13 amino acids. Germline-derived CDR1 and CDR2 are SGHDT and YYEEEE. V was trimmed by 4 bases and J by 3 bases, leaving 11 bases between them. The CDR3 DNA reads as TGTGCCAGCAGCGCGGGACAGTTCTACGAGCAGTACTTC. As protein: CASSAGQFYEQYF. Full variable domain (outside the CDR3, taken from reference TRBV5-6 and TRBJ2-7): DAGVTQSPTHLIKTRGQQVTLRCSPKSGHDTVSWYQQALGQGPQFIFQYYEEEERQRGNFPDRFSGHQFPNYSSELNVNALLLGDSALYLCASSAGQFYEQYFGPGTRLTVT.

The chain links TRBV5-1 to TRBJ1-4; D perhaps matches TRBD1 (6 bases). V lost 6 bases, J lost 8 bases, and 17 bases lay in between. The V gene's germline CDR1 is SGHRS and CDR2 YFSETQ. CDR3 length equals 14 residues. Written as DNA, the CDR3 is TGCGCCAGCAAGGACAGACCCCGAGAAGAAAAACTGTTTTTT. Protein product: CASKDRPREEKLFF.

V usage is TRBV2 and J usage is TRBJ2-7, with D tentatively TRBD1 or TRBD2 (5 bases each). The CDR3 has 14 residues. Germline-derived CDR1 and CDR2 are SNHLY and FYNNEI. V lost 6 bases to trimming and J lost 2 bases, with 14 bases between them. CDR3 loop: CASSPGTLAYEQYF. CDR3 sequence (DNA): TGTGCCAGCAGCCCCGGGACCCTTGCCTACGAGCAGTACTTC. The complete variable domain, with remaining parts taken from reference TRBV2 and TRBJ2-7, reads EPEVTQTPSHQVTQMGQEVILRCVPISNHLYFYWYRQILGQKVEFLVSFYNNEISEKSEIFDDQFSVERPDGSNFTLKIRSTKLEDSAMYFCASSPGTLAYEQYFGPGTRLTVT.

The chain employs TRBV18 and TRBJ2-1; D is possibly TRBD1 (6 bases). Germline V gene lookup returns CDR1 KGHSH and CDR2 LQKENI. There are 15 residues in the CDR3. Trimming took 2 bases from V and 10 from J, leaving 18 bases between them. CDR3 protein: CASSPGQGQVGEQFF. Here the CDR3 DNA reads TGTGCCAGCTCACCAGGGCAGGGGCAGGTGGGGGAGCAGTTCTTC. The entire variable domain, with the rest obtained from reference TRBV18 and TRBJ2-1, is as follows: NAGVMQNPRHLVRRRGQEARLRCSPMKGHSHVYWYRQLPEEGLKFMVYLQKENIIDESGMPKERFSAEFPKEGPSILRIQQVVRGDSAAYFCASSPGQGQVGEQFFGPGTRLTVL.

This chain connects TRBV2 to TRBJ1-1; D may be TRBD1 (5 bases). Germline-derived CDR1 and CDR2 are SNHLY and FYNNEI. V was cut by 6 bases and J by 1 base, with 21 bases left in between. There are 17 residues in the CDR3. In nucleotides, the CDR3 is TGTGCCAGCAGCCCCCGGAGTAGGGGCTGGGAGAACACTGAAGCTTTCTTT. It specifies CASSPRSRGWENTEAFF.

This clone was detected only once. The chain is built from TRBV5-1 and TRBJ1-2; D is possibly TRBD1 (5 bases). The CDR3 runs to 14 residues. Germline CDR1 reads SGHRS; CDR2 reads YFSETQ. Between the trimmed V and J ends, which lost 5 bases and 4 bases, there was a span of 15 bases. This chain's CDR3 is CASSPGGYSYGYTF. The DNA for the CDR3 is TGCGCCAGCAGTCCGGGGGGGTACAGCTATGGCTACACCTTC.

This clone occurred once. J is TRBJ2-3 and V is TRBV5-1; no clear D. Trimming left V 3 bases short and J 4 bases short, with 21 bases between. The germline gives CDR1 SGHRS, CDR2 YFSETQ. This CDR3 has 17 residues. CDR3 DNA sequence: TGCGCCAGCAGCTCCCCCCTTTGGGGTAGTGGGGCAGATACGCAGTATTTT. It encodes CASSSPLWGSGADTQYF. Based on the CDR3 plus reference TRBV5-1 and TRBJ2-3, the full variable domain is KAGVTQTPRYLIKTRGQQVTLSCSPISGHRSVSWYQQTPGQGLQFLFEYFSETQRNKGNFPGRFSGRQFSNSRSEMNVSTLELGDSALYLCASSSPLWGSGADTQYFGPGTRLTVL.

This chain connects TRBV6-5 to TRBJ2-3; D gene ambiguous. Germline CDR1 MNHEY, CDR2 SVGAGI. CDR3 size: 15 residues. The V gene lost 5 bases and the J gene lost 0 bases, with 12 bases spanning the gap. Written as DNA, the CDR3 is TGTGCCAGCAGTGGGTCCGGAACTAGCACAGATACGCAGTATTTT. It translates to CASSGSGTSTDTQYF.

The chain links TRBV11-2 to TRBJ2-3; 12 bases are a match to TRBD2. The length of the CDR3 is 16 residues. Losses at the gene ends were 3 bases for V and 6 bases for J; bases not matched to a gene: 7. The germline CDR1 and CDR2 sequences are SGHAT and FQNNGV. The CDR3 is CASSFGLAGYSDTQYF. The CDR3 nucleotides read TGTGCCAGCAGCTTTGGACTAGCGGGGTATTCGGATACGCAGTATTTT.

The chain couples TRBV7-9 to TRBJ2-7; 7 bases are shared with TRBD1. Germline CDR1 is SEHNR and CDR2 is FQNEAQ (reference sequence). V shed 3 bases, J shed 2 bases, and the junction held 4 bases outside the gene matches. The CDR3 contains 14 residues. The CDR3 DNA reads as TGTGCCAGCAGCTTCGCCGGGACAGCCTACGAGCAGTACTTC. It is translated as CASSFAGTAYEQYF. Full variable domain (outside the CDR3, taken from reference TRBV7-9 and TRBJ2-7): DTGVSQNPRHKITKRGQNVTFRCDPISEHNRLYWYRQTLGQGPEFLTYFQNEAQLEKSRLLSDRFSAERPKGSFSTLEIQRTEQGDSAMYLCASSFAGTAYEQYFGPGTRLTVT.

The V gene is TRBV11-1, the J gene TRBJ2-6; TRBD1 agrees at 9 bases. CDR1 is SGHAT, CDR2 FQDESV, per germline (reference sequence). V gave up 4 bases and J gave up 4 bases; unmatched junction bases: 14. This CDR3 contains 19 residues. In DNA form, the CDR3 reads TGTGCCAGCAGCTCACAGAGGGGGACAGGGTCGTCGGGGGCCAACGTCCTGACTTTC. This encodes CASSSQRGTGSSGANVLTF.

This clone has a handful of counts. V gene TRBV7-2 combines with J gene TRBJ2-7; the match to TRBD2 covers 10 bases. Per germline, CDR1 SGHTA and CDR2 FQGNSA. The CDR3 has 15 amino acids. V dropped 3 bases and J dropped 6; count of bases not matched to a gene: 8. The CDR3, as DNA: TGTGCCAGCAGCTTGACTAGCGGGCAATACAGCGAGCAGTACTTC. It translates to CASSLTSGQYSEQYF.

This clone was detected only a few times. The identical CDR3 is also encoded by other nucleotide sequences in the sample. V gene TRBV11-2 combines with J gene TRBJ1-6; D is unclear. The CDR3 has 12 amino acids. Germline CDR1 and CDR2: SGHAT and FQNNGV. Trimming took off 5 bases at V and 10 bases at J, with 9 bases between the two ends. The CDR3 DNA sequence: TGTGCCAGCAGCCTAGGCGGCTCACCCCTCCACTTT. Translation gives CASSLGGSPLHF.

This clone has only one observation. The chain couples TRBV7-9 to TRBJ1-1; no reliable D call. Germline assignment: CDR1 SEHNR and CDR2 FQNEAQ (reference sequence). Trimming removed 3 bases at V and 8 bases at J, with 10 bases between. This CDR3 is 12 amino acids long. The CDR3 DNA reads TGTGCCAGCAGCTTTAAGTTACAGGAAGCTTTCTTT. As protein: CASSFKLQEAFF.

The chain is built from TRBV5-1 and TRBJ2-2, with D unresolved. The CDR3 is 14 amino acids. V was shortened by 4 bases and J by 2 bases, with 9 bases between the two germline ends. Looked up from germline, CDR1 is SGHRS and CDR2 is YFSETQ. The CDR3, as DNA: TGCGCCAGCAGCGGGCAGACTAACACCGGGGAGCTGTTTTTT. Amino acid sequence: CASSGQTNTGELFF.

The chain links TRBV29-1 to TRBJ2-5, with a tentative D call TRBD2 (6 bases). The CDR3 is 12 residues long. Germline CDR1 and CDR2: SQVTM and ANQGSEA. V lost 3 bases to trimming and J lost 5 bases, with 10 bases between them. This chain's CDR3 is CSVDWGDETQYF. Written as DNA, the CDR3 is TGCAGCGTTGACTGGGGGGACGAGACCCAGTACTTC.

This CDR3 reads CAWSWTVGGYTF. CDR3 bases: TGTGCCTGGAGTTGGACCGTGGGTGGCTACACCTTC. This chain joins TRBV30 and TRBJ1-2, with unresolved D. The CDR3 sequence is 12 residues long. V was shortened by 2 bases and J by 7 bases, with 11 bases between the two germline ends. Germline loops: CDR1 GTSNPN, CDR2 SVGIG (reference sequence).

This chain links TRBV7-9 with TRBJ1-4; 7 bases are a match to TRBD1. The CDR3 is 15 residues long. Unmatched junction bases numbered 2, after V lost 1 base and J lost 3 bases. CDR1 and CDR2 (germline): SEHNR, FQNEAQ (reference sequence). This chain's CDR3 is CASSLEGAANEKLFF. As DNA, the CDR3 is TGTGCCAGCAGCTTAGAGGGGGCGGCTAATGAAAAACTGTTTTTT.

This chain uses TRBV21-1 with TRBJ1-1; the table's D gene call, TRBD1, was not cross checked with the DNA. TRBV21-1 corresponds to a pseudogene. The CDR3 length is 16 residues. DNA of the CDR3: TGTGCCAGCAGCCAGAAGGGGGACAAAAAGAACACTGAAGCTTTCTTT. Protein product: CASSQKGDKKNTEAFF.

This chain uses TRBV6-6 with TRBJ2-7; 7 bases agree with TRBD2. The CDR3 covers 14 residues. V was clipped by 2 bases and J by 4 bases; unmatched bases: 5. The germline V gene has CDR1 MNHNY and CDR2 SVGAGI (reference sequence). The DNA of the CDR3 is TGTGCCAGCAGTTACAGGACTAGTGGGTACGAGCAGTACTTC. This encodes CASSYRTSGYEQYF.

The chain links TRBV6-1 to TRBJ1-1; D is uncertain. Trimming pared 6 bases from V and 1 base from J, leaving 12 bases between. Per germline, CDR1 MNHNS and CDR2 SASEGT. The CDR3 spans 14 residues. The CDR3 protein is CASRDLGRNTEAFF. In DNA form, the CDR3 reads TGTGCCAGCAGAGATCTGGGTAGGAACACTGAAGCTTTCTTT.

The gene calls are TRBV11-2 and TRBJ2-7; D remains ambiguous. The CDR3 is 13 amino acids. Germline V CDR1 and CDR2: SGHAT, FQNNGV. The V end was cut by 1 base, the J end by 3 bases, with 7 bases between. Written as DNA, the CDR3 is TGTGCCAGCAGCTTAGGATCGGGCTACGAGCAGTACTTC. Protein product: CASSLGSGYEQYF. The whole variable domain, filled in from reference TRBV11-2 and TRBJ2-7, reads EAGVAQSPRYKIIEKRQSVAFWCNPISGHATLYWYQQILGQGPKLLIQFQNNGVVDDSQLPKDRFSAERLKGVDSTLKIQPAKLEDSAVYLCASSLGSGYEQYFGPGTRLTVT.

The chain combines TRBV11-3 with TRBJ2-1; the D gene is possibly TRBD2 (6 bases). CDR3 length: 13 amino acids. V was shortened by 1 base and J by 10 bases, with 11 bases between the two germline ends. Germline-derived CDR1 and CDR2 are SGHNT and YENEEA. As DNA, the CDR3 is TGTGCCAGCAGCTTAGGCGGGCGGGGAGAGCAGTTCTTC. Its protein is CASSLGGRGEQFF.

The CDR3 protein is CASSVFLGIAGELFF. The CDR3, as DNA: TGTGCCAGCAGTGTGTTTCTCGGTATAGCTGGGGAGCTGTTTTTT. The chain employs TRBV2 and TRBJ2-2; D gene ambiguous. The CDR3 has 15 amino acids. Germline CDR1 and CDR2: SNHLY and FYNNEI. V gave up 4 bases and J gave up 8 bases, with 17 bases separating them.

The chain links TRBV10-2 to TRBJ1-2; D remains unclear. V lost 2 bases, J lost 4 bases, and 5 bases lay in between. The CDR3 has 12 amino acids. Germline V gene data show CDR1 as WSHSY and CDR2 as SAAADI. In nucleotides, the CDR3 is TGCGCCAGCAGTGAGGGGTTCTATGGCTACACCTTC. Its translation is CASSEGFYGYTF.

This clone was detected only a few times. This chain links TRBV4-1 with TRBJ1-1; D gene unclear. The CDR3 has 12 amino acids. V dropped 1 base and J dropped 7 bases, with 7 bases sitting between them. The germline V gene encodes CDR1 MGHRA and CDR2 YSYEKL. CDR3 in DNA: TGCGCCAGCAGCCAAGTCTACAGTGAAGCTTTCTTT. Translating gives CASSQVYSEAFF.